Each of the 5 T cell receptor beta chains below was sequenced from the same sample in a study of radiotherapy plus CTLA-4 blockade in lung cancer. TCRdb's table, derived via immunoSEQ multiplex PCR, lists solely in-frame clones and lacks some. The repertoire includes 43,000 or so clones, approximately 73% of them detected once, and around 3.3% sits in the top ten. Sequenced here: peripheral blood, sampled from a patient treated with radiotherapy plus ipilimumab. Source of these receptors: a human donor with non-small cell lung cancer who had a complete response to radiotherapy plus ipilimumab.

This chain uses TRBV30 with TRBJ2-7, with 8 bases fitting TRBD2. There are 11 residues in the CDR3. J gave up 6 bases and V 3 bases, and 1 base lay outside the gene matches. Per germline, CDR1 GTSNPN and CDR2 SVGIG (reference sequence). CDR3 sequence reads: CAWSGLAEQYF. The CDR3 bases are TGTGCCTGGAGCGGACTAGCCGAGCAGTACTTC. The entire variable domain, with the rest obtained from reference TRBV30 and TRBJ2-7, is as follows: SQTIHQWPATLVQPVGSPLSLECTVEGTSNPNLYWYRQAAGRGLQLLFYSVGIGQISSEVPQNLSASRPQDRQFILSSKKLLLSDSGFYLCAWSGLAEQYFGPGTRLTVT.

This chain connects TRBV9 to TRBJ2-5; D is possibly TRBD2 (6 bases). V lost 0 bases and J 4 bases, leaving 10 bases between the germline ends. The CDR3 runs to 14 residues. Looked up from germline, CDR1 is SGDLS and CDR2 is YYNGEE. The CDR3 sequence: CASSVDGGTETQYF. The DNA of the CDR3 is TGTGCCAGCAGCGTAGATGGCGGGACAGAGACCCAGTACTTC.

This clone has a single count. The CDR3 loop is CASSIDRGLSYEQYF. Written as DNA, the CDR3 is TGTGCCAGTAGTATAGACAGGGGCCTCTCCTACGAGCAGTACTTC. The chain has TRBV19 and TRBJ2-7; the D gene is possibly TRBD1 (6 bases). Germline values: CDR1 LNHDA, CDR2 SQIVND (reference sequence). The CDR3 covers 15 residues. Trimming shortened V by 0 bases and J by 0 bases, and 9 bases separated the two germline ends.

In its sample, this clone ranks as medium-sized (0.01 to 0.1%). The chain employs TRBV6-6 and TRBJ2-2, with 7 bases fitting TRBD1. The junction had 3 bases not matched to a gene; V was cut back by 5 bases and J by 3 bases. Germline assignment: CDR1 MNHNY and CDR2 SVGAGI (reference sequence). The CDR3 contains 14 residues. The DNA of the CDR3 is TGTGCCAGCAGTCGGACAGGAGACACCGGGGAGCTGTTTTTT. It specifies CASSRTGDTGELFF.

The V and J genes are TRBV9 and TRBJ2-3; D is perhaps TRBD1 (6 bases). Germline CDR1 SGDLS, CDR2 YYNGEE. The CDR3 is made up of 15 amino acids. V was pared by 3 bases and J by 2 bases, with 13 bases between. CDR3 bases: TGTGCCAGCAGCGGTACAGGGAACCCCACAGATACGCAGTATTTT. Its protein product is CASSGTGNPTDTQYF.